This T cell receptor (beta chain) was captured in a study of human T cells and chemical hapten exposure (dated by TCRdb to the early 2020s). With respect to the entire study: The libraries were sequenced as a pool, and the TCR yield per sample differed mostly because of small variations in library volumes within the pool. Each blood RNA sample was used to sequence both TCR alpha and TCR beta chains. Peripheral blood TCR repertoire changes were tracked in vivo in alopecia patients during primary and secondary sensitization to the hapten diphenylcyclopropenone (DPC). Study-level results and caveats: Repeated subsampling changed both the strength of the expansion versus patch-test correlation and the threshold at which the correlation became significant. No change with DPC sensitization was found in the number of TCRs above 1 in 1000 frequency, and no evidence of global repertoire structure alterations was found.

The library relied on 5' RACE. The data were produced on an Illumina MiSeq. Library preparation attached unique molecular identifiers to individual cDNA molecules for quantitative, reproducible TCR counting. From the authors' description of their analysis: A median of roughly 99,000 TCRs per sample was observed, with a range of roughly 20,000 to 700,000. The Decombinator software suite was used to annotate the V, J and CDR3 of the TCR reads. Every sample was subsampled to the same number of TCRs (28,000) for the PS versus PT1 abundance plots. Expanded TCRs were defined as absent before sensitization and observed at least eight times at the 2-week time point. Using fastp at Q25 and MiXCR, TCRdb reprocessed the public reads and kept productive beta chains. Identical CDR3 protein sequences are pooled into one entry, listed with their most common genes and DNA. The V and J calls and clone size come from TCRdb's table, not from the authors' own analysis. Counted in this sample were 120,000 to 150,000 distinct CDR3 sequences; about 4.3% of them appeared once. The ten largest clones add up to 1.2% to 1.5% of the sample.

Total RNA was extracted from unfractionated whole blood that had been collected in Tempus Blood RNA tubes. As TCR sequencing controls, five healthy volunteers were used, with blood taken at day 0, 2 weeks and 6 weeks. This clonotype occurred many times. Its recognized antigen is unknown. Within one base of it there is no much larger clone, and no base qualities were kept. Here V drops 3 bases and J drops 5 bases, and the junction holds 6 bases not matched to any gene. CDR1 and CDR2, looked up from the germline V gene, are MDHEN and SYDVKM. The CDR3 contains 15 residues, cysteine and phenylalanine counted. Of all the DNA, just the CDR3 is kept, 45 bases in frame from base 1.

This clonotype was sampled from a female donor in good health. The V and J genes are TRBV28 and TRBJ1-4, with 7 bases in between that match TRBD1. The CDR3 reads CASSFQGGLNEKLFF. Read as DNA, the sequence is TGTGCCAGCAGTTTCCAGGGGGGTCTGAATGAAAAACTGTTTTTT.